This T cell receptor (beta chain) was observed in a study of T cells in Graves' hyperthyroidism and ophthalmopathy. Study summary: Before treatment of any kind, peripheral blood was taken at initial diagnosis.

Many counts were recorded for this clonotype. Amplification of TCR beta CDR3 regions used RNA as the template. When the TCR CDR3 underwent first-round RT-PCR, the HTBI primer set was used. TCRdb re-called the multiplex PCR reads with MiXCR, one entry per CDR3 protein. The table has a few hundred thousand distinct CDR3 sequences, 15% to 19% seen once. Trimming pared 4 bases from V and 6 bases from J, leaving 16 bases between. CDR3 size: 13 residues. The germline V gene encodes CDR1 GTSNPN and CDR2 SVGIG (reference sequence). Absent ophthalmopathy progression within 18 months defined stable Graves' hyperthyroidism. The PBMCs were taken from approximately 9.7 ml of fresh peripheral blood.

Sequencing was done on a sample of blood. This TCR was recovered from a woman aged 30 to 39 with Graves' hyperthyroidism. The V call is TRBV30, the J call TRBJ2-7, with no clear D. CDR3 loop: CAWMSGLMGEQYF. In DNA, the CDR3 is TGTGCCTGGATGTCTGGTCTAATGGGCGAGCAGTACTTC.